The 8 T cell receptor beta chains below all came from one sample that was sequenced in a study of shared clonotypes between healthy human individuals. The table came from immunoSEQ multiplex PCR; TCRdb's copy has only in-frame clones and leaves some out. The table shows about 1.1 million clones, with 78% occurring only once. Specimen: memory CD4+ T cells from PBMCs. Subset here: CD45RA-negative fraction. The receptors shown here come from a man aged 18 to 29 in good health. Some clones in this sample may be carry-over from other donors' samples.

This clone has only a few counts. The V gene is TRBV7-2, the J gene TRBJ1-3; D ambiguous. Deletions cut 6 bases from V and 0 bases from J, with 6 bases between. CDR1 SGHTA and CDR2 FQGNSA come from the germline V gene. CDR3 size: 13 residues. The CDR3 DNA sequence: TGTGCCAGCAGGCACAGCTCTGGAAACACCATATATTTT. Amino acid sequence: CASRHSSGNTIYF.

V and J are TRBV19 and TRBJ1-5, with 7 bases fitting TRBD1. This CDR3 contains 14 residues. V shed 6 bases and J 4 bases; nucleotides not matched to a gene: 6. Looked up from germline, CDR1 is LNHDA and CDR2 is SQIVND (reference sequence). CDR3 sequence: CASRGDSLNQPQHF. The CDR3 nucleotides are TGTGCCAGTAGGGGGGACAGTTTAAATCAGCCCCAGCATTTT.

The chain employs TRBV7-3 and TRBJ2-5, with 11 bases that match TRBD2. Germline CDR1 is SGHTA and CDR2 is FQGTGA. V lost 4 bases, J lost 5 bases, and 9 bases stayed unmatched. This CDR3 has 16 residues. CDR3 region: CASSSLAGGTRETQYF. CDR3 DNA: TGTGCCAGCAGCTCCCTAGCGGGAGGAACCCGTGAGACCCAGTACTTC.

J is TRBJ1-2 and V is TRBV12-5; D might be TRBD1 (5 bases). V was cut by 2 bases and J by 4 bases, with 14 bases left in between. Germline lookup yields CDR1 LGHNT and CDR2 FRNRAP. The CDR3 loop spans 15 amino acids. CDR3 in amino acids: CASGLRGELGYGYTF. CDR3 DNA sequence: TGTGCTAGTGGTTTGAGGGGAGAGTTGGGCTATGGCTACACCTTC.

The V and J genes are TRBV5-1 and TRBJ1-4; the match to TRBD1 covers 8 bases. There are 15 residues in the CDR3. Trimming cost V 5 bases and J 5 bases; bases outside gene matches: 8. Germline CDR1 SGHRS, CDR2 YFSETQ. The CDR3 here is CASRVGTGQNEKLFF. In nucleotides, the CDR3 is TGCGCCAGCAGGGTCGGGACAGGTCAAAATGAAAAACTGTTTTTT.

J is TRBJ2-2 and V is TRBV19; D perhaps matches TRBD1 (6 bases). Germline lookup yields CDR1 LNHDA and CDR2 SQIVND (reference sequence). V was cut by 6 bases and J by 2 bases, with 13 bases left in between. The CDR3 is 15 amino acids. The CDR3 nucleotides are TGTGCCAGTAGACAACCGGGACATAACACCGGGGAGCTGTTTTTT. Protein sequence: CASRQPGHNTGELFF.

This chain uses TRBV5-4 with TRBJ2-2; 11 nucleotides line up with TRBD1. Germline-derived CDR1 and CDR2 are SGHNT and YYREEE (reference sequence). Unmatched junction bases numbered 5, after V lost 3 bases and J lost 7 bases. The CDR3 spans 15 residues. The DNA for the CDR3 is TGTGCCAGCAGCTCCGCGGACAGGGGGCACGGGGAGCTGTTTTTT. Translating gives CASSSADRGHGELFF.

This chain uses TRBV2 with TRBJ1-1; the D is unclear. The germline V gene has CDR1 SNHLY and CDR2 FYNNEI. Trimming took 11 bases from V and 1 from J, leaving 17 bases between them. The CDR3 has 14 amino acids. CDR3 sequence reads: CALFSHRTNTEAFF. The CDR3, as DNA: TGTGCCCTATTTTCGCACAGAACGAACACTGAAGCTTTCTTT.